The 5 T cell receptor beta chains given below trace back to one sample, sequenced in a study of shared clonotypes between healthy human individuals. TCRdb's table, derived via immunoSEQ multiplex PCR, lists solely in-frame clones and lacks some. The top ten clones hold around 0.13% of a sample with some 2,100,000 clones, 90% to 97% of them seen once. The sequenced material came from naive CD4+ T cells sorted from blood. Subset defined: CD45RA+ positively selected. The receptors were sampled from a man younger than 35 in good health.

The chain recombines TRBV7-2 with TRBJ2-1, with TRBD2 matching over 10 bases. The CDR3 runs 16 residues. With 5 bases clipped from V and 3 bases from J, the junction kept 7 bases outside the gene matches. Germline loops: CDR1 SGHTA, CDR2 FQGNSA. CDR3 region: CASSQREGWDYNEQFF. The CDR3 nucleotides read TGTGCCAGCAGCCAGCGGGAGGGTTGGGACTACAATGAGCAGTTCTTC. The complete variable domain, with remaining parts taken from reference TRBV7-2 and TRBJ2-1, reads GAGVSQSPSNKVTEKGKDVELRCDPISGHTALYWYRQSLGQGLEFLIYFQGNSAPDKSGLPSDRFSAERTGGSVSTLTIQRTQQEDSAVYLCASSQREGWDYNEQFFGPGTRLTVL.

As regards this clone: Other DNA sequences in this sample translate to the same CDR3. The rearrangement joins TRBV5-6 to TRBJ2-2; D unclear. CDR3 length equals 12 residues. Germline V gene data show CDR1 as SGHDT and CDR2 as YYEEEE. V was pared by 2 bases and J by 5 bases, with 4 bases between. In nucleotides, the CDR3 is TGTGCCAGCAGCTTCGGGACCGGGGAGCTGTTTTTT. Encoded protein: CASSFGTGELFF.

The gene calls are TRBV14 and TRBJ2-5; 9 bases fit TRBD1. Germline V gene lookup returns CDR1 SGHDN and CDR2 FVKESK. V lost 0 bases and J lost 5; bases outside the gene matches: 7. The CDR3 sequence is 16 residues long. CDR3 in DNA: TGTGCCAGCAGCCAAGAAACAGGGGGCTGGGGGGAGACCCAGTACTTC. Amino acid sequence: CASSQETGGWGETQYF. The complete variable domain, with remaining parts taken from reference TRBV14 and TRBJ2-5, reads EAGVTQFPSHSVIEKGQTVTLRCDPISGHDNLYWYRRVMGKEIKFLLHFVKESKQDESGMPNNRFLAERTGGTYSTLKVQPAELEDSGVYFCASSQETGGWGETQYFGPGTRLLVL.

V is TRBV6-5 and J is TRBJ1-5; D possibly corresponds to TRBD1 (5 bases). V was clipped by 6 bases and J by 5 bases, with 11 bases between them. The germline V gene has CDR1 MNHEY and CDR2 SVGAGI. CDR3 length equals 13 residues. DNA for the CDR3: TGTGCCAGCAGAACCGGGACCCATCAGCCCCAGCATTTT. Translation gives CASRTGTHQPQHF.

In this sample, this clone turned up once. In nucleotides, the CDR3 is TGTGCCAGCAGCTTAGCGCACAAGGGGGCGGCTGAAGCTTTCTTT. Protein product: CASSLAHKGAAEAFF. The rearrangement uses TRBV7-2 and TRBJ1-1; TRBD1 agrees at 7 bases. This CDR3 is 15 amino acids long. Per the germline V gene, CDR1 is SGHTA and CDR2 is FQGNSA. The ends lost 0 bases at V and 6 bases at J; junction bases unmatched: 7.